Below are 6 T cell receptor beta chains sequenced from a single sample in a study of PD-1 blockade in mismatch repair-deficient tumors. Clones were sequenced by immunoSEQ multiplex PCR, and TCRdb holds only the in-frame ones, with some missing. Altogether around 25,000 clones are present, approximately 84% being singletons, with the ten largest covering about 3%. Sequenced material: PBMCs, taken before pembrolizumab treatment. The receptors stem from an adult with mismatch repair-deficient cancer.

The chain recombines TRBV7-3 with TRBJ2-3; 13 nucleotides align to TRBD2. The junction had 10 bases not matched to a gene; V was cut back by 5 bases and J by 8 bases. CDR1 and CDR2 from the germline V gene are SGHTA and FQGTGA. The CDR3 extends over 16 amino acids. CDR3 amino acids: CASSPSRTSGSGTQYF. The CDR3 DNA is TGTGCCAGCAGCCCGTCCCGGACTAGCGGGAGTGGTACGCAGTATTTT.

The chain carries TRBV6-4 and TRBJ2-3, with 10 bases identical to TRBD2. CDR1 is MRHNA, CDR2 SNTAGT, per germline. V trimming: 3 bases; J trimming: 4 bases; junction bases outside the gene matches: 4. The CDR3 totals 15 residues. The CDR3 sequence: CASSESSGRADTQYF. The DNA for the CDR3 is TGTGCCAGCAGTGAATCCAGCGGGAGGGCAGATACGCAGTATTTT.

This chain links TRBV28 with TRBJ1-2; tentative D call: TRBD1 (6 bases). From germline, CDR1 is MDHEN and CDR2 SYDVKM. The CDR3 loop spans 13 amino acids. V was trimmed by 4 bases and J by 4 bases, leaving 10 bases between them. This CDR3 is CASSYPGVYGYTF. The CDR3 nucleotides are TGTGCCAGCAGTTATCCAGGGGTCTATGGCTACACCTTC.

The chain joins TRBV18 to TRBJ2-1, with 14 positions matching TRBD2. Germline V gene sequence: CDR1 KGHSH, CDR2 LQKENI. V was clipped by 3 bases and J by 5 bases; unmatched bases: 0. The CDR3 has 15 amino acids. In nucleotides, the CDR3 is TGTGCCAGCTCACCGGGACTAGCGGGAGACAATGAGCAGTTCTTC. As protein: CASSPGLAGDNEQFF.

This chain connects TRBV7-6 to TRBJ2-2; a possible D gene is TRBD2 (5 bases). Germline V gene lookup returns CDR1 SGHVS and CDR2 FNYEAQ. The CDR3 consists of 16 residues. V was shortened by 1 base and J by 4 bases, with 13 bases between the two germline ends. CDR3 amino acids: CASSLVGRRVTGELFF. CDR3 nucleotides: TGTGCCAGCAGCTTAGTAGGAAGGCGGGTCACCGGGGAGCTGTTTTTT.

The V gene is TRBV27, the J gene TRBJ1-2, with TRBD1 matching over 9 bases. Germline V gives CDR1 MNHEY, CDR2 SMNVEV (reference sequence). V lost 5 bases to trimming and J lost 8 bases; unmatched junction nucleotides: 9. The CDR3 length is 14 residues. The CDR3 sequence: CASSPTGGVRGYTF. In DNA, the CDR3 is TGTGCCAGCAGTCCGACAGGGGGTGTTCGAGGCTACACCTTC.